A selection of T cell receptor beta chains follows, all from one sample in a study of T cells in localized non-small cell lung cancer. Only in-frame clones appear in the TCRdb table, and some are missing; sequencing was by immunoSEQ multiplex PCR. The sample lists about 40,000 clones, about 86% occurring once. This material consisted of peripheral blood mononuclear cells, taken before any cancer treatment. The receptors derive from a male donor aged 60 or over with stage II lung adenocarcinoma. CDR3s include the opening cysteine and the closing phenylalanine or tryptophan. A D gene is named only where the DNA matches it firmly. The listing skips clone size in some rows; elsewhere it reads once, few, many or a size class.

V gene	clone size	D gene	J gene	CDR3 protein	CDR3 DNA
TRBV6-1	-	-	TRBJ2-7	CASSGDVAGDPYEQYF	TGTGCCAGCAGTGGGGACGTTGCAGGGGACCCCTACGAGCAGTACTTC
TRBV5-4	-	-	TRBJ2-5	CASSYGQQQETQYF	TGTGCCAGCAGCTACGGACAGCAACAAGAGACCCAGTACTTC
TRBV7-2	-	-	TRBJ1-2	CASSSREGPYGYTF	TGTGCCAGCAGCTCCCGCGAGGGGCCATATGGCTACACCTTC
TRBV5-4	-	-	TRBJ1-2	CASSPLEGLSSPVGYTF	TGTGCCAGCAGCCCCCTGGAGGGTTTATCGTCGCCGGTTGGCTACACCTTC
TRBV15	-	-	TRBJ1-4	CATSRDTGEKLFF	TGTGCCACCAGCAGAGATACAGGCGAAAAACTGTTTTTT
TRBV5-1	-	-	TRBJ2-7	CASTEGFTTFSYEQYF	TGCGCCAGCACCGAAGGCTTTACAACTTTCTCCTACGAGCAGTACTTC
TRBV7-9	-	-	TRBJ2-1	CASSPPFRVGDEQFF	TGTGCCAGCAGCCCACCCTTTAGGGTGGGGGATGAGCAGTTCTTC
TRBV19	-	-	TRBJ2-7	CASSIPAGATNFEQYF	TGTGCCAGTAGTATTCCGGCGGGGGCTACTAATTTCGAGCAGTACTTC
TRBV5-1	few	-	TRBJ1-1	CASSGAEGSTEAFF	TGCGCCAGCAGTGGGGCTGAGGGGAGCACTGAAGCTTTCTTT
TRBV19	-	-	TRBJ2-1	CASRGWGPYNEQFF	TGTGCCAGTAGAGGGTGGGGACCCTACAATGAGCAGTTCTTC
TRBV27	-	-	TRBJ2-5	CASSLGSGSLETQYF	TGTGCCAGCAGTTTAGGAAGCGGGTCATTAGAGACCCAGTACTTC
TRBV15	few	-	TRBJ2-3	CATSRGASPGTDTQYF	TGTGCCACCAGTCGCGGGGCCTCTCCTGGGACAGATACGCAGTATTTT
TRBV29-1	-	-	TRBJ1-5	CSVADYSNQPQHF	TGCAGCGTTGCGGATTATAGCAATCAGCCCCAGCATTTT
TRBV4-2	-	TRBD1	TRBJ1-4	CASSPGQGNEKLFF	TGTGCCAGCAGCCCGGGACAGGGGAATGAAAAACTGTTTTTT
TRBV5-5	-	-	TRBJ2-5	CASSSPDGQETQYF	TGTGCCAGCAGTTCACCGGACGGACAAGAGACCCAGTACTTC
TRBV19	-	TRBD1	TRBJ1-5	CASTPTGTVYQPQHF	TGTGCCAGTACCCCCACCGGGACAGTCTATCAGCCCCAGCATTTT
TRBV6-5	once	-	TRBJ2-3	CASSPGTDTQYF	TGTGCCAGCAGCCCAGGCACAGATACGCAGTATTTT
TRBV30	-	-	TRBJ2-5	CAREGVETQYF	TGTGCCAGAGAGGGGGTGGAGACCCAGTACTTC
TRBV25-1	-	-	TRBJ1-2	CATASGGPGGYTF	TGTGCCACCGCATCCGGGGGGCCAGGTGGCTACACCTTC
TRBV19	few	-	TRBJ1-1	CASRLGTKNTEAFF	TGTGCCAGTCGCTTGGGGACAAAGAACACTGAAGCTTTCTTT
TRBV21-1	-	-	TRBJ1-1	CASSSRGVVLGEAFF	TGTGCCAGCAGCAGTAGGGGAGTAGTTTTGGGTGAAGCTTTCTTT
TRBV5-6	-	-	TRBJ2-7	CASSTRGREQYF	TGTGCCAGCAGCACCCGTGGCAGGGAGCAGTACTTC
TRBV15	-	-	TRBJ1-5	CATSRGGRSSNQPQHF	TGTGCCACCAGCAGAGGGGGTCGGAGTAGCAATCAGCCCCAGCATTTT
TRBV19	-	-	TRBJ2-3	CATTGRGGSGSNTQYF	TGTGCCACCACGGGAAGGGGTGGTAGCGGCAGTAATACGCAGTATTTT
TRBV7-2	-	TRBD2	TRBJ2-7	CASSPLAGGRGEQYF	TGTGCCAGCAGCCCTCTAGCGGGAGGAAGGGGTGAGCAGTACTTC
TRBV7-8	-	TRBD2	TRBJ2-1	CASSSSGRAYNEQFF	TGTGCCAGCAGCTCTAGCGGGAGGGCCTACAATGAGCAGTTCTTC
TRBV19	-	-	TRBJ2-2	CASVQGGRTGELFF	TGTGCCAGCGTACAGGGCGGGCGGACCGGGGAGCTGTTTTTT
TRBV4-1	once	-	TRBJ2-7	CASSLEIGSYEQYF	TGCGCCAGCAGCCTCGAAATAGGTTCCTACGAGCAGTACTTC
TRBV5-1	medium-sized	-	TRBJ1-1	CASRQGLSNTEAFF	TGCGCCAGCAGACAGGGTTTATCGAACACTGAAGCTTTCTTT
TRBV9	few	TRBD2	TRBJ2-2	CASSVNRRGRATGELFF	TGTGCCAGCAGCGTTAATCGGCGCGGGAGGGCCACCGGGGAGCTGTTTTTT
TRBV9	-	-	TRBJ1-6	CASSVDWGNSPLHF	TGTGCCAGCAGCGTAGACTGGGGAAACTCACCCCTCCACTTT
TRBV12-2	-	-	TRBJ2-1	CASRFWGEDPSGSVSYNEQFF	TGTGCAAGTCGCTTTTGGGGTGAGGACCCGAGCGGGTCTGTCTCCTACAATGAGCAGTTCTTC
TRBV14	-	-	TRBJ1-2	CASSRLDGTDYGYTF	TGTGCCAGCAGCCGCCTCGACGGGACGGACTATGGCTACACCTTC
TRBV5-1	-	-	TRBJ2-7	CASSLGLLAKSPIPYEQYF	TGCGCCAGCAGCTTGGGTCTCTTGGCAAAATCCCCAATCCCCTACGAGCAGTACTTC
TRBV4-2	-	-	TRBJ1-1	CASSGRGGGRNTEAFF	TGTGCCAGCAGCGGGAGGGGAGGTGGGAGGAACACTGAAGCTTTCTTT
TRBV28	-	-	TRBJ2-7	CASSLNAGKGEQYF	TGTGCCAGCAGTTTAAATGCCGGGAAGGGCGAGCAGTACTTC
TRBV5-4	-	-	TRBJ1-1	CASSLEAGTNTEAFF	TGTGCCAGCAGCTTGGAGGCGGGGACGAACACTGAAGCTTTCTTT
TRBV7-9	-	TRBD1	TRBJ1-1	CASSHLQGPGGDTEAFF	TGTGCCAGCAGCCATCTACAGGGGCCAGGGGGAGACACTGAAGCTTTCTTT
TRBV19	-	-	TRBJ2-7	CATSDSTLPMRYF	TGTGCCACCTCGGACTCAACTCTCCCTATGCGGTACTTC
TRBV5-1	-	-	TRBJ2-1	CASSLAGQGNYNEQFF	TGCGCCAGCAGCTTGGCCGGGCAGGGTAACTACAATGAGCAGTTCTTC
TRBV19	-	-	TRBJ2-4	CASRGLQGVKNIQYF	TGTGCCAGTAGGGGATTACAGGGAGTTAAAAACATTCAGTACTTC
TRBV5-4	-	-	TRBJ2-5	CASTFDLRGETQYF	TGTGCCAGCACCTTCGACCTTAGGGGAGAGACCCAGTACTTC
TRBV7-2	-	TRBD2	TRBJ2-7	CASSFGTSGSRTYF	TGTGCCAGCAGCTTTGGGACTAGCGGGAGTAGGACGTACTTC
TRBV15	-	-	TRBJ1-5	CATSRDHTENQPQHF	TGTGCCACCAGCAGAGATCACACGGAAAATCAGCCCCAGCATTTT
TRBV7-2	-	-	TRBJ1-1	CASSLGGGTEAFF	TGTGCCAGCAGCTTAGGGGGGGGCACTGAAGCTTTCTTT
TRBV28	-	-	TRBJ1-1	CASKVPGGEPNTEAFF	TGTGCCAGCAAAGTACCGGGCGGTGAACCGAACACTGAAGCTTTCTTT
TRBV7-2	-	-	TRBJ2-5	CASSASGVTGETQYF	TGTGCCAGCAGCGCCTCGGGAGTAACGGGAGAGACCCAGTACTTC
TRBV6-1	-	TRBD1	TRBJ1-2	CASINRDRLFYGYTF	TGTGCCAGCATCAACCGGGACAGACTTTTCTATGGCTACACCTTC
TRBV10-3	-	-	TRBJ2-7	CAINPDRSSYEQYF	TGTGCCATCAACCCAGACAGGAGCTCCTACGAGCAGTACTTC
TRBV11-3	-	TRBD1	TRBJ2-5	CASSRQGLGETQYF	TGTGCCAGCAGCCGACAGGGGTTGGGCGAGACCCAGTACTTC
TRBV29-1	-	TRBD1	TRBJ1-2	CSVEVSGTVPF	TGCAGCGTTGAAGTCTCCGGGACAGTGCCCTTC
TRBV7-2	-	-	TRBJ2-2	CASRRLGAGELFF	TGTGCCAGCAGGCGACTAGGGGCCGGGGAGCTGTTTTTT